This section outlines one TCR beta chain sequence together with its context. This sample stems from a study of memory CD4+ T cells and cytomegalovirus serostatus. Trimming left V 5 bases short and J 6 bases short, with 13 bases between. The CDR3 spans 13 residues. CDR1 and CDR2 (germline): ENHRY, SYGVKD. The sort gate was single viable CD3+CD4+CD8-CD45RO+ cells for memory CD4+ T cells. Clones were read by immunoSEQ multiplex PCR, and TCRdb kept only the in-frame ones, dropping some. The table has about 44,000 clones, 76% seen once. The J gene is TRBJ1-1, the V gene TRBV10-3; tentatively, D is TRBD1 (6 bases). The sequence was collected from an adult in good health and CMV-seronegative. Material: memory CD4+ T cells from blood. CDR3 region: CAISPGAGAEAFF. In DNA form, the CDR3 reads TGTGCCATCAGTCCGGGGGCGGGCGCTGAAGCTTTCTTT.